The sequence of this TCR beta chain was determined in a study of blood T cell repertoires in COVID-19 (dated by TCRdb to about 2020). Study-wide context: The collaborator samples originated in the United States, Italy and Spain and spanned the acute and convalescent phases of COVID-19. The prospective study material was composed of cDNA or gDNA derived from T cells, B-cell-depleted T cells, or PBMCs. The dataset comprised deeply sampled blood TCRbeta repertoires from subjects exposed to, actively infected with, or recovered from COVID-19. The repertoires were released in a freely available public database meant as a resource for research on the immune response to SARS-CoV-2. The samples were drawn from the first 160 participants of the ongoing ImmuneRACE study and from some 1,300 subjects provided by 6 global collaborators. Sample metadata almost always included a de-identified subject ID, COVID-19 status, age in years and sex. Where available, HLA class I and class II types were obtained from metadata supplied by the sample provider rather than from assay-based typing. The full study reports these points: The quantity of clinical and demographic metadata differed by source and by participant and was supplied without curation.

CDR1 and CDR2 are drawn from the germline V gene: SGHDN, FVKESK. Inclusive of the bounding cysteine and phenylalanine, the CDR3 is 15 residues long. Kept here is only the CDR3 DNA, which spans 45 bases and is read in frame from base 1. V and J are trimmed by 4 bases and 6 bases, and the gene matches miss 7 bases of the junction. TCRbeta CDR3 regions were amplified from genomic DNA by means of the immunoSEQ Assay, a bias-controlled multiplex PCR. The original pipeline was this. Within the assay, amplification of reference gene primers was used to estimate how many nucleated cells each sample contained. To quantify the absolute abundance of each unique TCRbeta CDR3 rearrangement, sequence reads were collapsed and filtered. For each sample, productive Simpson clonality was calculated as the square root of Simpson's diversity index across productive rearrangements. In TCRdb, the immuneACCESS table is reduced to in-frame sequences with V and J assigned. These tables do not hold every clone; where another copy was compared, an unresolved V gene accounts for under half, and the others remain unexplained. D and trimming were read from the DNA, whereas the V and J calls and clone size are those reported in that table. For this sample there are roughly 190,000 clones; 65% to 80% appear just once. The ten largest clones take up under 15% of the sample.

Each collaborating institution followed its own protocols to collect whole blood in K2EDTA tubes. For TCRbeta analysis, collaborators shipped samples as frozen whole blood, isolated PBMCs, or DNA extracted from either of those sample types. On this clone: The antigen this receptor binds is unknown. No clone much larger than this one lies a single base away; base qualities are absent.

Sequenced input: peripheral blood. The V and J segments used are TRBV14 and TRBJ2-3; the junction holds 10 bases that match TRBD2. The source of this sequence is a woman aged 50 to 65 with acute or convalescent COVID-19. The DNA is TGTGCCAGCAGCCCGAGCGGGAGGGCCGCGGATACGCAGTATTTT. This encodes CASSPSGRAADTQYF.